This T cell receptor (beta chain) comes out of a study of graft-versus-host responses after intestinal transplantation. Losses at the gene ends were 2 bases for V and 3 bases for J; bases not matched to a gene: 6. The CDR3 loop spans 16 amino acids. Germline V gene sequence: CDR1 MNHNS, CDR2 SASEGT. Turning to this clone: What it recognizes is unknown.

TCRdb's table, derived via immunoSEQ multiplex PCR, lists solely in-frame clones and lacks some. The data show 120,000 or so clones, about 94% seen once. The TCR sequence derives from a human donor who received an intestinal transplant. Sequenced here: unstimulated CD8+ T cells sorted from spleen or lymph node cells, sampled before intestinal transplant. V gene TRBV6-1 combines with J gene TRBJ2-3; 9 nucleotides agree with TRBD1. The chain's CDR3 is CASSEWDREATDTQYF. The CDR3 DNA is TGTGCCAGCAGTGAATGGGACAGGGAGGCGACAGATACGCAGTATTTT.